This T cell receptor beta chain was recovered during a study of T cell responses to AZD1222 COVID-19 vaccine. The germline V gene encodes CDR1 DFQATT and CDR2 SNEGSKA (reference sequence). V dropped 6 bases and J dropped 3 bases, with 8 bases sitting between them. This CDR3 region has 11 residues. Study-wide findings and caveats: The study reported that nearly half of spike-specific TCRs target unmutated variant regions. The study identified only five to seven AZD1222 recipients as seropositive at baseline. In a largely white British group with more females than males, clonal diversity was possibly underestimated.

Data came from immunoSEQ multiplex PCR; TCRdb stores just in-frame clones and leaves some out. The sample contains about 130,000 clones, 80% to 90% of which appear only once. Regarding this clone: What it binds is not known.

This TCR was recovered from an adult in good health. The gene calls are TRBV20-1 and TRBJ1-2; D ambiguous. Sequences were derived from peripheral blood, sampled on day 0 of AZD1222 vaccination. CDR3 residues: CSARTDYGYTF. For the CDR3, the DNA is TGCAGTGCCAGAACGGACTATGGCTACACCTTC.